The 18 T cell receptor beta chains given below trace back to one sample, sequenced in a study of T cells in localized non-small cell lung cancer. Assay used: immunoSEQ multiplex PCR; TCRdb lists only in-frame clones, some missing. The sample has fewer than 40,000 clones, about 89% seen once. This specimen consisted of peripheral blood, obtained before any cancer treatment. These receptors came from a female donor at least 60 years old with stage I lung adenocarcinoma.

This chain connects TRBV6-6 to TRBJ1-2; D uncertain. Trimming pared 6 bases from V and 0 bases from J, leaving 8 bases between. The CDR3 loop spans 13 amino acids. The germline gives CDR1 MNHNY, CDR2 SVGAGI (reference sequence). CDR3 loop: CASRPTPNYGYTF. CDR3 nucleotides: TGTGCCAGCAGACCGACACCTAACTATGGCTACACCTTC.

The gene calls are TRBV7-9 and TRBJ1-1; D not certain. Trimming removed 2 bases at V and 2 bases at J, with 6 bases between. Germline V gives CDR1 SEHNR, CDR2 FQNEAQ (reference sequence). The CDR3 consists of 13 residues. This CDR3 is CASSLQANTEAFF. The CDR3 nucleotides are TGTGCCAGCAGCTTACAGGCAAACACTGAAGCTTTCTTT.

This chain joins TRBV5-1 and TRBJ2-7; 11 nucleotides line up with TRBD1. V trimming: 4 bases; J trimming: 3 bases; junction bases outside the gene matches: 3. The CDR3 consists of 14 residues. Germline CDR1 and CDR2: SGHRS and YFSETQ. The CDR3 is CASSGGTGGYEQYF. CDR3 DNA: TGCGCCAGCAGCGGCGGGACAGGGGGCTACGAGCAGTACTTC.

This clone was seen only a few times. V and J are TRBV29-1 and TRBJ1-2; 9 bases align to TRBD1. The germline gives CDR1 SQVTM, CDR2 ANQGSEA. After removal of 1 base from V and 3 bases from J, the junction contained 12 bases not matched to a gene. CDR3 length: 17 amino acids. The CDR3 is CSVEGVGTGQGYYGYTF. The CDR3 DNA reads as TGCAGCGTTGAAGGAGTGGGAACGGGACAGGGTTACTATGGCTACACCTTC.

This rearrangement joins TRBV6-6 to TRBJ1-5; tentatively, D is TRBD1 (5 bases). The V and J ends lost 2 bases and 4 bases respectively, with 9 bases between them. Germline CDR1 MNHNY, CDR2 SVGAGI (reference sequence). The CDR3 consists of 14 residues. Here the CDR3 reads CASSYVGENQPQHF. The CDR3 DNA sequence: TGTGCCAGCAGTTACGTAGGGGAAAATCAGCCCCAGCATTTT.

This chain's CDR3 is CAWSPGGAGNQPQHF. The CDR3 region has the DNA TGTGCCTGGAGTCCGGGGGGCGCGGGAAATCAGCCCCAGCATTTT. The chain joins TRBV30 to TRBJ1-5, with D maybe TRBD1 (6 bases). The V end was cut by 2 bases, the J end by 4 bases, with 15 bases between. Looked up from germline, CDR1 is GTSNPN and CDR2 is SVGIG (reference sequence). The CDR3 contains 15 residues. Complete variable domain (other parts from reference TRBV30 and TRBJ1-5): SQTIHQWPATLVQPVGSPLSLECTVEGTSNPNLYWYRQAAGRGLQLLFYSVGIGQISSEVPQNLSASRPQDRQFILSSKKLLLSDSGFYLCAWSPGGAGNQPQHFGDGTRLSIL.

V gene TRBV2 combines with J gene TRBJ1-2; D might be TRBD1 (6 bases). Between the trimmed V and J ends, which lost 6 bases and 0 bases, there was a span of 17 bases. The CDR3 is 16 amino acids. CDR1 is SNHLY, CDR2 FYNNEI, per germline. The CDR3, as DNA: TGTGCCAGCAGAGCCTTGGGGACACCAGCTAACTATGGCTACACCTTC. It codes for CASRALGTPANYGYTF.

V gene TRBV30 combines with J gene TRBJ1-3; TRBD1 aligns across 7 bases. Germline V gene sequence: CDR1 GTSNPN, CDR2 SVGIG (reference sequence). The trim removed 5 bases at V and 3 bases at J, leaving 1 base unmatched. This CDR3 is 12 amino acids long. CDR3 coding DNA: TGTGCCTGGGACAGGGATGGAAACACCATATATTTT. Translating gives CAWDRDGNTIYF.

This rearrangement joins TRBV27 to TRBJ2-5; a weak D match, TRBD1 (7 bases). The CDR3 runs to 13 residues. Per germline, CDR1 MNHEY and CDR2 SMNVEV (reference sequence). V was cut by 5 bases and J by 5 bases, with 12 bases left in between. The CDR3 nucleotides read TGTGCCAGCAGTCTACAGGGGAGGGAGACCCAGTACTTC. Its protein is CASSLQGRETQYF.

The chain couples TRBV25-1 to TRBJ2-5; perhaps TRBD1 as D (6 bases). Looked up from germline, CDR1 is MGHDK and CDR2 is SYGVNS. The V gene lost 3 bases and the J gene lost 2 bases, with 13 bases spanning the gap. The CDR3 loop spans 15 amino acids. This chain's CDR3 is CASSDATGVQETQYF. The CDR3 DNA reads as TGTGCCAGCAGTGATGCGACAGGAGTACAAGAGACCCAGTACTTC.

The chain couples TRBV6-5 to TRBJ1-1; D ambiguous. Germline values: CDR1 MNHEY, CDR2 SVGAGI. The length of the CDR3 is 15 residues. The V gene lost 6 bases and the J gene lost 0 bases, with 14 bases spanning the gap. CDR3 sequence (DNA): TGTGCCAGCAGCCCCCTCGGACGTATGAACACTGAAGCTTTCTTT. The encoded protein is CASSPLGRMNTEAFF.

A single count supports this clone. This rearrangement joins TRBV7-2 to TRBJ2-2; D is tentatively TRBD1 or TRBD2 (6 bases each). This CDR3 has 16 amino acids. V was shortened by 5 bases and J by 4 bases, with 17 bases between the two germline ends. Germline assignment: CDR1 SGHTA and CDR2 FQGNSA. CDR3 loop: CASSQLGGSRTGELFF. CDR3 coding DNA: TGTGCCAGCAGCCAACTGGGGGGCAGTCGCACCGGGGAGCTGTTTTTT.

This clone occurred once. This sequence joins TRBV11-2 and TRBJ1-1; D is possibly TRBD1 (5 bases). This CDR3 has 14 residues. V gave up 5 bases and J gave up 7 bases, with 17 bases separating them. Germline V gene data show CDR1 as SGHAT and CDR2 as FQNNGV. CDR3 amino acids: CASSPVQGGGEAFF. In DNA form, the CDR3 reads TGTGCCAGCAGCCCAGTTCAGGGCGGCGGTGAAGCTTTCTTT.

In its sample, this clone was seen once. The V and J genes are TRBV5-1 and TRBJ1-2; D is undetermined. The CDR3 sequence is 13 residues long. The germline V gene encodes CDR1 SGHRS and CDR2 YFSETQ. V was cut by 0 bases and J by 1 base, with 4 bases left in between. In DNA form, the CDR3 reads TGCGCCAGCAGCTTGGTTCTTAACTATGGCTACACCTTC. Protein product: CASSLVLNYGYTF.

The chain couples TRBV11-2 to TRBJ2-7; maybe TRBD1 (7 bases). This CDR3 is built from 15 residues. CDR1 is SGHAT, CDR2 FQNNGV, per germline. The V end was cut by 2 bases, the J end by 0 bases, with 11 bases between. The CDR3: CASSLFQGGSYEQYF. CDR3 nucleotides: TGTGCCAGCAGCTTATTCCAGGGGGGCTCCTACGAGCAGTACTTC. The complete variable domain, with remaining parts taken from reference TRBV11-2 and TRBJ2-7, reads EAGVAQSPRYKIIEKRQSVAFWCNPISGHATLYWYQQILGQGPKLLIQFQNNGVVDDSQLPKDRFSAERLKGVDSTLKIQPAKLEDSAVYLCASSLFQGGSYEQYFGPGTRLTVT.

The chain is built from TRBV6-4 and TRBJ2-3, with D tentatively TRBD2 (5 bases). The CDR3 consists of 14 residues. Germline CDR1 reads MRHNA; CDR2 reads SNTAGT. Trimming pared 4 bases from V and 3 bases from J, leaving 11 bases between. The CDR3: CASSVSGRTDTQYF. DNA of the CDR3: TGTGCCAGCAGTGTTTCGGGGAGAACAGATACGCAGTATTTT.

The chain combines TRBV29-1 with TRBJ1-2; a possible D gene is TRBD1 (5 bases). The ends were cut back, 5 bases at V and 5 bases at J, with 15 bases in the middle. The germline gives CDR1 SQVTM, CDR2 ANQGSEA. This CDR3 contains 13 residues. DNA of the CDR3: TGCAGCGTTCAACCGGGGGGAGATTATGGCTACACCTTC. This gives the protein CSVQPGGDYGYTF.

The chain has TRBV13 and TRBJ2-1; possibly TRBD1 or TRBD2 for D (6 bases each). V was shortened by 0 bases and J by 7 bases, with 13 bases between the two germline ends. This CDR3 contains 15 residues. Germline V gives CDR1 PRHDT, CDR2 FYEKMQ (reference sequence). For the CDR3, the DNA is TGTGCCAGCAGCTTAGGCCCCTCGGGGGCAAATGAGCAGTTCTTC. Its translation is CASSLGPSGANEQFF.